The 19 T cell receptor beta chains in this list originate from one sample, sequenced in a study of blood T cell repertoires in COVID-19. Generated by immunoSEQ multiplex PCR, the TCRdb table keeps only in-frame clones and is missing some. The sample contains some 250,000 clones, 80% to 90% of which appear only once. The sequencing input was PBMCs or T cells enriched from blood (not recorded which). These receptors all come from a woman aged 45-65 years who had recovered from COVID-19.

This CDR3 reads CASSFTGTTNTGELFF. The CDR3 DNA is TGCGCCAGCAGCTTTACCGGGACAACGAACACCGGGGAGCTGTTTTTT. V and J are TRBV5-1 and TRBJ2-2, with D maybe TRBD1 (6 bases). This CDR3 has 16 amino acids. Trimming cost V 2 bases and J 0 bases, with 11 bases left between them. Germline CDR1 and CDR2: SGHRS and YFSETQ.

This clone was picked up a small number of times. The chain has TRBV28 and TRBJ2-7; no definite D call. V was clipped by 3 bases and J by 6 bases, with 12 bases between them. This CDR3 comprises 13 residues. Germline V gene data show CDR1 as MDHEN and CDR2 as SYDVKM. The CDR3 nucleotides read TGTGCCAGCAGTTTGCGGTTTTCGGGCGAGCAGTACTTC. Its protein is CASSLRFSGEQYF.

This clone has more than one count but fewer than ten. The rearrangement links TRBV28 to TRBJ1-2; 10 bases align to TRBD1. Trimming cost V 6 bases and J 8 bases; bases outside gene matches: 3. Germline loops: CDR1 MDHEN, CDR2 SYDVKM. The CDR3 totals 12 residues. CDR3 sequence: CASRWDRGGYTF. As DNA, the CDR3 is TGTGCCAGCAGATGGGACAGGGGAGGCTACACCTTC.

This clone was recorded only once. CDR3 region: CASSPGGLAGAETQYF. In DNA, the CDR3 is TGTGCCAGCTCACCGGGGGGACTAGCGGGAGCGGAGACCCAGTACTTC. The chain carries TRBV18 and TRBJ2-5; 14 bases match TRBD2. With V trimmed by 3 bases and J by 5 bases, 5 bases remained unmatched. The CDR3 is 16 amino acids. Per the germline V gene, CDR1 is KGHSH and CDR2 is LQKENI.

The chain employs TRBV7-2 and TRBJ2-3, with a weak D call TRBD2 (7 bases). Looked up from germline, CDR1 is SGHTA and CDR2 is FQGNSA. CDR3 length: 15 residues. V was trimmed by 5 bases and J by 3 bases, leaving 15 bases between them. The CDR3 spells CASSPVGGRTDTQYF. CDR3 sequence (DNA): TGTGCCAGCAGCCCCGTGGGGGGGCGTACAGATACGCAGTATTTT.

The DNA of the CDR3 is TGTGCCAGCCATGGGGGACAAACCCAAACAGATACGCAGTATTTT. Translation: CASHGGQTQTDTQYF. The chain uses TRBV27 and TRBJ2-3, with D perhaps matching TRBD1 (6 bases). In germline, CDR1 is MNHEY, CDR2 SMNVEV (reference sequence). V was trimmed by 8 bases and J by 3 bases, leaving 18 bases between them. The CDR3 runs to 15 residues.

This clone was observed a single time. V and J are TRBV12-3 or TRBV12-4 and TRBJ2-3; D gene ambiguous. The CDR3 has 12 amino acids. V lost 5 bases and J lost 2, with 5 bases in between. The DNA of the CDR3 is TGTGCCAGCAGTCGTTACACAGATACGCAGTATTTT. It specifies CASSRYTDTQYF.

V gene TRBV12-3 or TRBV12-4 combines with J gene TRBJ1-2; TRBD1 agrees at 9 bases. The V segment lost 6 bases and the J segment 4 bases; nucleotides outside the gene matches: 3. There are 13 residues in the CDR3. CDR3 sequence reads: CASRDRGRYGYTF. The CDR3 bases are TGTGCCAGCAGGGACAGGGGCCGCTATGGCTACACCTTC.

This chain links TRBV12-5 with TRBJ1-5, with D possibly matching TRBD1 (5 bases). V lost 5 bases to trimming and J lost 4 bases, with 18 bases between them. This CDR3 comprises 16 residues. From germline, CDR1 is LGHNT and CDR2 FRNRAP. This CDR3 reads CASGRSGGVGNQPQHF. The DNA of the CDR3 is TGTGCTAGTGGTCGGTCCGGGGGGGTTGGTAATCAGCCCCAGCATTTT.

The rearrangement links TRBV2 to TRBJ1-1; D is unresolved. Trimming removed 4 bases from V and 2 bases from J, with 5 bases in between. The CDR3 is 12 amino acids. The germline CDR1 and CDR2 sequences are SNHLY and FYNNEI. For the CDR3, the DNA is TGTGCCAGCAGTGCAGGTAACACTGAAGCTTTCTTT. It specifies CASSAGNTEAFF. Drawing the rest from reference TRBV2 and TRBJ1-1, the complete variable domain is EPEVTQTPSHQVTQMGQEVILRCVPISNHLYFYWYRQILGQKVEFLVSFYNNEISEKSEIFDDQFSVERPDGSNFTLKIRSTKLEDSAMYFCASSAGNTEAFFGQGTRLTVV.

The chain has TRBV7-9 and TRBJ1-1; TRBD1 might be the D (5 bases). This CDR3 spans 15 amino acids. From germline, CDR1 is SEHNR and CDR2 FQNEAQ (reference sequence). V was clipped by 5 bases and J by 0 bases, with 13 bases between them. The CDR3 DNA sequence: TGTGCCAGCAGCCTCGCGGGGCCTATGAACACTGAAGCTTTCTTT. It codes for CASSLAGPMNTEAFF.

This rearrangement joins TRBV19 to TRBJ1-6; the match to TRBD1 covers 10 bases. There are 15 residues in the CDR3. Germline CDR1 reads LNHDA; CDR2 reads SQIVND (reference sequence). V shed 3 bases and J 10 bases; nucleotides not matched to a gene: 6. The DNA of the CDR3 is TGTGCCAGTAGTATCCTTGGACAGGGGGGATCACCCCTCCACTTT. This translates into CASSILGQGGSPLHF.

This chain connects TRBV11-2 to TRBJ1-3, with D possibly TRBD1 on 5 matching bases. CDR1 SGHAT and CDR2 FQNNGV come from the germline V gene. This CDR3 is built from 16 residues. The germline V and J ends were trimmed by 6 bases and 0 bases, with 15 bases remaining between them. The CDR3: CASSPLGEASGNTIYF. DNA for the CDR3: TGTGCCAGCAGTCCTTTGGGGGAGGCCTCTGGAAACACCATATATTTT.

The J gene is TRBJ2-1, the V gene TRBV18; 10 bases are shared with TRBD2. Germline trimming cut 3 bases from V and 2 bases from J; bases unmatched to any gene: 7. The germline V gene encodes CDR1 KGHSH and CDR2 LQKENI. This CDR3 is 17 amino acids long. CDR3 region: CASSPASGRGPYNEQFF. The CDR3 DNA sequence: TGTGCCAGCTCACCGGCCAGCGGGAGGGGGCCCTACAATGAGCAGTTCTTC. The full variable domain, rest sourced from reference TRBV18 and TRBJ2-1, is NAGVMQNPRHLVRRRGQEARLRCSPMKGHSHVYWYRQLPEEGLKFMVYLQKENIIDESGMPKERFSAEFPKEGPSILRIQQVVRGDSAAYFCASSPASGRGPYNEQFFGPGTRLTVL.

The chain links TRBV6-1 to TRBJ1-2; no clear D. Germline V lookup: CDR1 MNHNS, CDR2 SASEGT. Trimming left V 2 bases short and J 4 bases short, with 14 bases between. The CDR3 is 15 residues long. CDR3 loop: CASSESRHISYGYTF. The CDR3 DNA sequence: TGTGCCAGCAGTGAAAGTCGACACATCAGCTATGGCTACACCTTC.

This chain links TRBV4-1 with TRBJ2-1; 11 bases line up with TRBD2. The CDR3 extends over 16 amino acids. CDR1 is MGHRA, CDR2 YSYEKL, per germline. Unmatched junction bases numbered 8, after V lost 4 bases and J lost 6 bases. The CDR3 region is CASSPHSGRALNEQFF. CDR3 nucleotides: TGCGCCAGCAGCCCTCATAGCGGGAGGGCCCTCAATGAGCAGTTCTTC.

This chain connects TRBV7-9 to TRBJ1-1; 9 positions match TRBD1. Per germline, CDR1 SEHNR and CDR2 FQNEAQ (reference sequence). This CDR3 has 14 residues. The J segment lost 6 bases and the V segment lost 5 bases, leaving 7 bases of the junction unmatched. CDR3 in amino acids: CASSLGQGRPEAFF. As DNA, the CDR3 is TGTGCCAGCAGCCTAGGACAGGGGAGACCTGAAGCTTTCTTT.

Only one count was recorded for this clone. The chain employs TRBV18 and TRBJ1-5; 10 bases line up with TRBD1. CDR3 size: 15 residues. V shed 3 bases, J shed 7 bases, and the junction held 6 bases outside the gene matches. Germline CDR1 is KGHSH and CDR2 is LQKENI. This chain's CDR3 is CASSPSGTGEQPQHF. CDR3 coding DNA: TGTGCCAGCTCACCTTCCGGGACAGGGGAACAGCCCCAGCATTTT.

J is TRBJ1-6 and V is TRBV5-1; the D gene is possibly TRBD1 (5 bases). There are 14 residues in the CDR3. The germline V gene has CDR1 SGHRS and CDR2 YFSETQ. V was pared by 7 bases and J by 8 bases, with 16 bases between. The CDR3 nucleotides read TGCGCCAGCGCCTCCGGAGGGGCGGATTCACCCCTCCACTTT. This gives the protein CASASGGADSPLHF. Full variable domain (missing parts from reference TRBV5-1 and TRBJ1-6): KAGVTQTPRYLIKTRGQQVTLSCSPISGHRSVSWYQQTPGQGLQFLFEYFSETQRNKGNFPGRFSGRQFSNSRSEMNVSTLELGDSALYLCASASGGADSPLHFGNGTRLTVT.